The 19 T cell receptor beta chains presented below share a single source sample, sequenced in a study of beta chain features in type 1 diabetes. Isolated RNA was reverse transcribed in full, so expressed TCRB transcripts were sequenced. Assay used: immunoSEQ multiplex PCR; TCRdb lists only in-frame clones, some missing. The sample consists of more than 20,000 clones, roughly three quarters of them appearing once. Sequenced material: Tregs from blood. These receptors were collected from a woman between 40 and 55 years old in good health.

The genes are TRBV5-4 and TRBJ2-5; tentative D call: TRBD1 (6 bases). From germline, CDR1 is SGHNT and CDR2 YYREEE (reference sequence). This CDR3 is 12 amino acids long. Trimming stripped 6 bases from V and 1 base from J, with 7 bases between. CDR3 amino acids: CASNRAQETQYF. In nucleotides, the CDR3 is TGTGCCAGCAACAGGGCCCAAGAGACCCAGTACTTC.

This clone turned up a few times. This chain uses TRBV19 with TRBJ2-3, with 11 nucleotides matching TRBD2. Germline trimming cut 9 bases from V and 4 bases from J; bases unmatched to any gene: 6. The CDR3 length is 14 residues. Looked up from germline, CDR1 is LNHDA and CDR2 is SQIVND (reference sequence). In DNA, the CDR3 is TGTGCCAGCAGACTAGCGGGGCAGTCAGATACGCAGTATTTT. Amino acids: CASRLAGQSDTQYF.

V usage is TRBV6-5 and J usage is TRBJ2-1; D unclear. The ends were cut back, 0 bases at V and 6 bases at J, with 9 bases in the middle. Germline-derived CDR1 and CDR2 are MNHEY and SVGAGI. This CDR3 spans 14 amino acids. Written as DNA, the CDR3 is TGTGCCAGCAGTTACTCGCCGGGTATCAATGAGCAGTTCTTC. Protein: CASSYSPGINEQFF.

The chain is built from TRBV19 and TRBJ2-1, with D tentatively TRBD2 (6 bases). The CDR3 totals 16 residues. Germline lookup yields CDR1 LNHDA and CDR2 SQIVND (reference sequence). Trimming removed 2 bases from V and 6 bases from J, with 17 bases in between. The CDR3 is CASSIRSIGGSNEQFF. CDR3 coding DNA: TGTGCCAGTAGTATAAGATCTATTGGGGGGAGCAATGAGCAGTTCTTC.

The chain joins TRBV7-9 to TRBJ1-1, with 10 bases identical to TRBD1. V lost 5 bases and J lost 4; bases outside the gene matches: 7. In germline, CDR1 is SEHNR, CDR2 FQNEAQ (reference sequence). The CDR3 length is 15 residues. CDR3 in DNA: TGTGCCAGCAGCGTAGGGACAGGGGTTATCACTGAAGCTTTCTTT. It is translated as CASSVGTGVITEAFF.

V gene TRBV10-3 combines with J gene TRBJ2-5, with D possibly TRBD1 on 6 matching bases. Germline lookup yields CDR1 ENHRY and CDR2 SYGVKD. The CDR3 is 11 residues long. The germline V and J ends were trimmed by 10 bases and 5 bases, with 11 bases remaining between them. CDR3 sequence: CATSTGETQYF. Written as DNA, the CDR3 is TGTGCCACCTCCACAGGGGAGACCCAGTACTTC.

The chain has TRBV5-1 and TRBJ1-1; the match to TRBD1 covers 9 bases. Per the germline V gene, CDR1 is SGHRS and CDR2 is YFSETQ. CDR3 length equals 14 residues. The ends lost 4 bases at V and 11 bases at J; junction bases unmatched: 12. CDR3 loop: CASSPRTGDLRAFF. CDR3 DNA sequence: TGCGCCAGCAGCCCACGGACAGGGGATCTCCGGGCTTTCTTT.

The chain links TRBV5-5 to TRBJ1-1; 11 bases are shared with TRBD1. J gave up 11 bases and V 2 bases, and 8 bases lay outside the gene matches. Per the germline V gene, CDR1 is SGHKS and CDR2 is YYEKEE (reference sequence). This CDR3 is built from 14 residues. In nucleotides, the CDR3 is TGTGCCAGCAGCTTCAGGACAGGGGGCTTCATGGCTTTCTTT. This translates into CASSFRTGGFMAFF. Using reference TRBV5-5 and TRBJ1-1 for the parts outside the CDR3, the full variable domain is DAGVTQSPTHLIKTRGQQVTLRCSPISGHKSVSWYQQVLGQGPQFIFQYYEKEERGRGNFPDRFSARQFPNYSSELNVNALLLGDSALYLCASSFRTGGFMAFFGQGTRLTVV.

The chain employs TRBV5-1 and TRBJ2-3; D possibly corresponds to TRBD2 (5 bases). This CDR3 is 16 amino acids long. CDR1 and CDR2 from the germline V gene are SGHRS and YFSETQ. V lost 2 bases and J lost 7, with 20 bases in between. DNA of the CDR3: TGCGCCAGCAGCTTCTCCCCGGACCAGCGGCTAAATACGCAGTATTTT. Protein: CASSFSPDQRLNTQYF.

CDR3 amino acids: CASIKTSGGAKTQYF. In DNA form, the CDR3 reads TGTGCCAGCATCAAGACTAGCGGGGGGGCAAAGACCCAGTACTTC. This chain connects TRBV6-5 to TRBJ2-5, with 14 bases fitting TRBD2. The germline V gene encodes CDR1 MNHEY and CDR2 SVGAGI. The CDR3 totals 15 residues. J gave up 6 bases and V 7 bases, and 7 bases lay outside the gene matches.

J is TRBJ2-1 and V is TRBV2; 11 nucleotides agree with TRBD2. Trimming took 2 bases from V and 2 from J; bases not matched to a gene: 2. In germline, CDR1 is SNHLY, CDR2 FYNNEI. The CDR3 runs 16 residues. The chain's CDR3 is CASSELGLAAYNEQFF. CDR3 in DNA: TGTGCCAGCAGTGAATTGGGACTAGCGGCCTACAATGAGCAGTTCTTC.

This chain joins TRBV5-6 and TRBJ2-4; 7 nucleotides agree with TRBD1. The CDR3 spans 17 residues. Looked up from germline, CDR1 is SGHDT and CDR2 is YYEEEE. Unmatched junction bases numbered 10, after V lost 4 bases and J lost 0 bases. The CDR3 bases are TGTGCCAGCAGCCCATGGACAGGAACACTAGCCAAAAACATTCAGTACTTC. Translating gives CASSPWTGTLAKNIQYF.

This chain links TRBV12-5 with TRBJ1-1, with D possibly being TRBD1 (6 bases). Trimming stripped 1 base from V and 4 bases from J, with 10 bases between. Germline CDR1 reads LGHNT; CDR2 reads FRNRAP. This CDR3 contains 14 residues. The CDR3 DNA is TGTGCTAGTGGTTTGGAGACAGGAGCCACTGAAGCTTTCTTT. This codes for CASGLETGATEAFF.

The CDR3 is CASSADGSHYEQYF. CDR3 in DNA: TGCGCCAGCAGCGCAGACGGGAGCCACTACGAGCAGTACTTC. J is TRBJ2-7 and V is TRBV5-1; tentatively, D is TRBD2 (6 bases). The CDR3 is made up of 14 amino acids. The germline V and J ends were trimmed by 4 bases and 3 bases, with 14 bases remaining between them. Germline-derived CDR1 and CDR2 are SGHRS and YFSETQ.

The V gene is TRBV5-1, the J gene TRBJ2-1; 11 bases agree with TRBD2. The CDR3 runs 15 residues. V lost 6 bases to trimming and J lost 10 bases; unmatched junction nucleotides: 12. Germline loops: CDR1 SGHRS, CDR2 YFSETQ. As DNA, the CDR3 is TGCGCCAGCAAGGCTAGCGGGGGGCAGGAGGACGAGCAGTTCTTC. This codes for CASKASGGQEDEQFF.

The J gene is TRBJ2-7, the V gene TRBV7-9; 8 bases are a match to TRBD1. The J segment lost 5 bases and the V segment lost 5 bases, leaving 5 bases of the junction unmatched. Germline V gene data show CDR1 as SEHNR and CDR2 as FQNEAQ (reference sequence). The CDR3 length is 13 residues. CDR3 residues: CASSRQGLHEQYF. CDR3 DNA: TGTGCCAGCAGCAGACAGGGGTTACACGAGCAGTACTTC.

The rearrangement joins TRBV27 to TRBJ2-2; D possibly corresponds to TRBD1 (5 bases). The germline V gene has CDR1 MNHEY and CDR2 SMNVEV (reference sequence). The length of the CDR3 is 15 residues. Trimming pared 5 bases from V and 0 bases from J, leaving 10 bases between. The CDR3 DNA sequence: TGTGCCAGCAGTGCCAGGGTCGCGAACACCGGGGAGCTGTTTTTT. This translates into CASSARVANTGELFF.

This clone appeared a few times. This chain uses TRBV6-1 with TRBJ2-2; D is possibly TRBD2 (6 bases). The V gene's germline CDR1 is MNHNS and CDR2 SASEGT. Deletions cut 8 bases from V and 0 bases from J, with 13 bases between. The CDR3 extends over 15 amino acids. The CDR3 nucleotides read TGTGCCAGCCTTTTCAGGAGGGCGAACACCGGGGAGCTGTTTTTT. Its protein is CASLFRRANTGELFF.

This clone has only a few counts. This rearrangement joins TRBV6-6 to TRBJ2-7; 9 nucleotides match TRBD1. Germline V gene lookup returns CDR1 MNHNY and CDR2 SVGAGI (reference sequence). V dropped 5 bases and J dropped 7; count of bases not matched to a gene: 12. The length of the CDR3 is 15 residues. The CDR3 loop is CASSTRDRGGREQYF. The CDR3 nucleotides read TGTGCCAGCAGTACCCGCGACAGGGGGGGAAGGGAGCAGTACTTC.